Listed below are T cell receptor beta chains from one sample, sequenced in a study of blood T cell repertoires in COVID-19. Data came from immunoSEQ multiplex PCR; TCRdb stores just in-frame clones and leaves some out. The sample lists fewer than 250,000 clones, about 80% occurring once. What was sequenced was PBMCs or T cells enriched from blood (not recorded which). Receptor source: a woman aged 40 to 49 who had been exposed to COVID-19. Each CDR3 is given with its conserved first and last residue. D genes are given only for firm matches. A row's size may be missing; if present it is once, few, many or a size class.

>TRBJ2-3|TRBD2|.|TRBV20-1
CSASPVAGGTDTQYF
TGCAGTGCTAGTCCCGTAGCGGGGGGCACAGATACGCAGTATTTT
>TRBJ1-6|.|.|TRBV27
CASSFHRVNNSPLHF
TGTGCCAGCAGTTTCCACAGGGTTAATAATTCACCCCTCCACTTT
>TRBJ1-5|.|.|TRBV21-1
CARADNRDRGRGQPQHF
TGTGCCAGAGCCGATAACCGGGACAGGGGGCGGGGTCAGCCCCAGCATTTT
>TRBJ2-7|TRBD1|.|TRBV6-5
CASSVRQGAYEQYF
TGTGCCAGCAGCGTGAGACAGGGAGCCTACGAGCAGTACTTC
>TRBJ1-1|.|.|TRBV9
CASSVGGDTEAFF
TGTGCCAGCAGCGTAGGGGGGGACACTGAAGCTTTCTTT
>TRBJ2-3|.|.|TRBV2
CASSEHPDTQYF
TGTGCCAGCAGTGAACATCCAGATACGCAGTATTTT
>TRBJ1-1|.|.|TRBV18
CASSPEMGSTEAFF
TGTGCCAGCTCACCGGAGATGGGTAGCACTGAAGCTTTCTTT
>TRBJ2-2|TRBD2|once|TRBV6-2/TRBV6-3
CASTPGWLAGVANTGELFF
TGTGCCAGCACCCCCGGGTGGTTAGCGGGGGTGGCGAACACCGGGGAGCTGTTTTTT
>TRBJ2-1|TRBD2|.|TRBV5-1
CASSQLAGAENEQFF
TGCGCCAGCAGCCAACTAGCGGGGGCCGAGAATGAGCAGTTCTTC
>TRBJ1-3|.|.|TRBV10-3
CAISEVREDTIYF
TGTGCCATCAGTGAAGTCCGAGAGGACACCATATATTTT
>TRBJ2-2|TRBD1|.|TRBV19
CASKPGQANTGELFF
TGTGCCAGTAAACCGGGACAGGCGAACACCGGGGAGCTGTTTTTT
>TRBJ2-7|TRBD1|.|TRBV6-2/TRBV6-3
CASSGQGSKQYF
TGTGCCAGCAGTGGACAGGGGTCCAAGCAGTACTTC
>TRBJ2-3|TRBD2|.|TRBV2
CASSAVLSGGGTDTQYF
TGTGCCAGCAGTGCGGTCCTTAGCGGGGGGGGCACAGATACGCAGTATTTT
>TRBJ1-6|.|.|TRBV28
CASRSGGGRNNSPLHF
TGTGCCAGCAGGTCTGGGGGGGGGCGTAATAATTCACCCCTCCACTTT
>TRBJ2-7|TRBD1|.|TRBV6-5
CASRGQGRTYEQYF
TGTGCCAGCAGAGGACAGGGGCGAACCTACGAGCAGTACTTC
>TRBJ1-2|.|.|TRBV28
CASSFGSNYGYTF
TGTGCCAGCAGTTTTGGCAGTAACTATGGCTACACCTTC
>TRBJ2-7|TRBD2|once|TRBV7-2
CASSLVTLAGYSYEQYF
TGTGCCAGCAGCTTAGTTACGCTAGCGGGGTACTCCTACGAGCAGTACTTC
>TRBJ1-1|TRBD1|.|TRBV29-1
CSATQGVLSEAFF
TGCAGCGCCACACAGGGGGTGCTGTCTGAAGCTTTCTTT
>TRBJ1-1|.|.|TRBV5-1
CASSLARDMNTEAFF
TGCGCCAGCAGCTTGGCCAGGGATATGAACACTGAAGCTTTCTTT
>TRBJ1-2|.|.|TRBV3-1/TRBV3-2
CASSLSGVSYGYTF
TGTGCCAGCAGCCTTTCGGGTGTTAGCTATGGCTACACCTTC